Below are 31 T cell receptor beta chains sequenced from a single sample in a study of T cell responses to AZD1222 COVID-19 vaccine. Generated by immunoSEQ multiplex PCR, the TCRdb table keeps only in-frame clones and is missing some. This sample has approximately 180,000 clones; just under 95% occur once, and the top ten carry around 0.93%. The sequencing used peripheral blood, collected 28 days after the second dose of the MenACWY control vaccine. The source is an adult who received the MenACWY meningococcal vaccine as a control.

V gene TRBV3-1 (or the pseudogene TRBV3-2) combines with J gene TRBJ1-5; D gene uncertain. Trimming left V 2 bases short and J 5 bases short, with 10 bases between. This CDR3 region has 14 residues. Germline V gene data show CDR1 as LGHDT and CDR2 as YNNKEL (reference sequence). CDR3 amino acids: CASSQTGFDQPQHF. CDR3 nucleotide sequence: TGTGCCAGCAGCCAAACGGGGTTTGATCAGCCCCAGCATTTT.

The gene calls are TRBV2 and TRBJ1-3; possible D gene TRBD1, 5 bases. CDR3 length: 13 residues. The germline V gene encodes CDR1 SNHLY and CDR2 FYNNEI. V lost 9 bases and J 0 bases, leaving 9 bases between the germline ends. Here the CDR3 reads CARERGSGNTIYF. CDR3 nucleotides: TGTGCCAGGGAGAGGGGCTCTGGAAACACCATATATTTT.

CDR3 sequence: CASTAGIGGTEAFF. The CDR3 bases are TGTGCCAGTACTGCGGGAATCGGTGGCACTGAAGCTTTCTTT. The chain is built from TRBV19 and TRBJ1-1; the D is unclear. The CDR3 totals 14 residues. The germline gives CDR1 LNHDA, CDR2 SQIVND (reference sequence). Trimming left V 7 bases short and J 4 bases short, with 16 bases between.

This rearrangement joins TRBV14 to TRBJ1-1; D is undetermined. V shed 3 bases and J shed 8 bases, with 16 bases lying between them. Germline CDR1 SGHDN, CDR2 FVKESK. The CDR3 runs 14 residues. The CDR3 region is CASSQLMALVEAFF. CDR3 bases: TGTGCCAGCAGCCAGCTGATGGCTTTGGTCGAAGCTTTCTTT.

About this clone: The sample has other DNA sequences that encode this CDR3 too. V is TRBV6-5 and J is TRBJ1-4; TRBD1 matches 7 bases. The CDR3 has 13 amino acids. V dropped 6 bases and J dropped 6; count of bases not matched to a gene: 4. Germline V gene sequence: CDR1 MNHEY, CDR2 SVGAGI. The CDR3 is CASSRDRDEKLFF. Here the CDR3 DNA reads TGTGCCAGCAGCCGGGACAGAGATGAAAAACTGTTTTTT.

The chain links TRBV5-4 to TRBJ2-5; TRBD1 matches 7 bases. The germline V gene has CDR1 SGHNT and CDR2 YYREEE (reference sequence). CDR3 length: 13 residues. The trim removed 4 bases at V and 3 bases at J, leaving 3 bases unmatched. CDR3 in DNA: TGTGCCAGCAGCACCGGACAGGAAGAGACCCAGTACTTC. Translating gives CASSTGQEETQYF.

V gene TRBV6-1 combines with J gene TRBJ1-5, with D possibly TRBD1 on 5 matching bases. CDR3 length equals 19 residues. Germline V gene lookup returns CDR1 MNHNS and CDR2 SASEGT. The V end was cut by 2 bases, the J end by 2 bases, with 22 bases between. Here the CDR3 DNA reads TGTGCCAGCAGTGAACGCGTTGGGAGAACAGGCTGGGGCAATCAGCCCCAGCATTTT. Protein product: CASSERVGRTGWGNQPQHF.

CDR3 sequence (DNA): TGTGCCATCAGTGTAGGGGGACCTGGCTACACCTTC. Translating gives CAISVGGPGYTF. The rearrangement uses TRBV10-3 and TRBJ1-2, with D maybe TRBD1 (6 bases). The CDR3 length is 12 residues. Germline-derived CDR1 and CDR2 are ENHRY and SYGVKD. The V end lost 4 bases, the J end lost 7 bases, and 10 bases lay between the germline ends.

This clone was seen only a few times. In DNA, the CDR3 is TGTGCCAGTAGTATGGCGGGTTTACGTAGGACTGGGGCCAACGTCCTGACTTTC. Protein: CASSMAGLRRTGANVLTF. The chain combines TRBV19 with TRBJ2-6; a possible D gene is TRBD2 (5 bases). The ends were cut back, 3 bases at V and 2 bases at J, with 17 bases in the middle. This CDR3 is built from 18 residues. Germline CDR1 is LNHDA and CDR2 is SQIVND (reference sequence).

The V call is TRBV27, the J call TRBJ2-2; tentatively, D is TRBD1 (6 bases). Deletions cut 7 bases from V and 6 bases from J, with 18 bases between. This CDR3 is 15 amino acids long. The V gene's germline CDR1 is MNHEY and CDR2 SMNVEV (reference sequence). CDR3 sequence (DNA): TGTGCCAGCACCCTAAGGGCAGGGGTGGCCGGGGAGCTGTTTTTT. As protein: CASTLRAGVAGELFF.

The chain joins TRBV18 to TRBJ1-2; D not resolved. V lost 3 bases to trimming and J lost 7 bases, with 15 bases between them. Germline V CDR1 and CDR2: KGHSH, LQKENI. The CDR3 is made up of 14 amino acids. The CDR3 loop reads CASSPPMRKSGYTF. As DNA, the CDR3 is TGTGCCAGCTCACCCCCTATGCGGAAGAGTGGCTACACCTTC.

CDR3 loop: CASSHRQRNTEAFF. CDR3 nucleotide sequence: TGCGCCAGCAGCCATCGACAGAGGAACACTGAAGCTTTCTTT. The chain carries TRBV4-1 and TRBJ1-1, with D maybe TRBD1 (5 bases). Trimming shortened V by 3 bases and J by 1 base, and 9 bases separated the two germline ends. Germline CDR1 reads MGHRA; CDR2 reads YSYEKL. This CDR3 has 14 residues.

The chain links TRBV11-2 to TRBJ2-5, with D unclear. Per the germline V gene, CDR1 is SGHAT and CDR2 is FQNNGV. This CDR3 is built from 11 residues. V shed 1 base and J shed 5 bases, with 2 bases lying between them. The CDR3 nucleotides read TGTGCCAGCAGCTTAGTTGAGACCCAGTACTTC. Amino acids: CASSLVETQYF.

This rearrangement joins TRBV12-3 or TRBV12-4 to TRBJ1-5, with D uncertain. The CDR3 loop spans 13 amino acids. V lost 3 bases, J lost 2 bases, and 5 bases lay in between. The CDR3 region is CASSFSGNQPQHF. The CDR3 DNA reads as TGTGCCAGCAGTTTCTCAGGCAATCAGCCCCAGCATTTT.

This chain connects TRBV9 to TRBJ1-3; D call uncertain. V was pared by 0 bases and J by 2 bases, with 6 bases between. The CDR3 extends over 14 amino acids. Germline loops: CDR1 SGDLS, CDR2 YYNGEE. CDR3 in DNA: TGTGCCAGCAGCGTAGGAGATCCTGGAAACACCATATATTTT. This translates into CASSVGDPGNTIYF.

The chain recombines TRBV7-2 with TRBJ2-7; D assignment may be TRBD1 or TRBD2 (5 bases each). The CDR3 is 14 amino acids. Trimming removed 0 bases at V and 6 bases at J, with 12 bases between. CDR1 SGHTA and CDR2 FQGNSA come from the germline V gene. The CDR3 here is CASSLAGPAPEQYF. The CDR3 DNA reads TGTGCCAGCAGCTTAGCGGGACCGGCCCCCGAGCAGTACTTC.

The rearrangement links TRBV2 to TRBJ1-2; 10 bases agree with TRBD1. This CDR3 has 16 residues. The V segment lost 6 bases and the J segment 4 bases; nucleotides outside the gene matches: 11. The V gene's germline CDR1 is SNHLY and CDR2 FYNNEI. CDR3 bases: TGTGCCAGCAGCGAAAGCTGGACAGGGGGTTCCTATGGCTACACCTTC. Translating it yields CASSESWTGGSYGYTF.

The genes are TRBV3-1 (or the pseudogene TRBV3-2) and TRBJ1-2, with D possibly matching TRBD1 (6 bases). The CDR3 has 13 amino acids. V was clipped by 7 bases and J by 6 bases, with 15 bases between them. Germline V gene lookup returns CDR1 LGHDT and CDR2 YNNKEL (reference sequence). CDR3 protein: CASKDSGQNGYTF. CDR3 nucleotide sequence: TGTGCCAGCAAAGATTCCGGACAGAATGGCTACACCTTC.

The chain uses TRBV10-1 and TRBJ1-1; D gene uncertain. The CDR3 is 15 amino acids. V dropped 1 base and J dropped 8 bases, with 17 bases sitting between them. Germline V gene data show CDR1 as WNHNN and CDR2 as SYGVQD (reference sequence). CDR3: CASSEWFGRGKEAFF. The CDR3 DNA sequence: TGCGCCAGCAGTGAGTGGTTTGGACGGGGTAAGGAAGCTTTCTTT.

V is TRBV24-1 and J is TRBJ1-6, with D maybe TRBD1 (5 bases). CDR3 size: 14 residues. The V and J ends lost 5 bases and 6 bases respectively, with 10 bases between them. The V gene's germline CDR1 is KGHDR and CDR2 SFDVKD. CDR3 coding DNA: TGTGCCACCAGTGGCGACAGAGCTAATTCACCCCTCCACTTT. It yields the protein CATSGDRANSPLHF.

The chain combines TRBV28 with TRBJ1-2; D ambiguous. The CDR3 totals 12 residues. Germline assignment: CDR1 MDHEN and CDR2 SYDVKM. The V and J ends lost 8 bases and 7 bases respectively, with 14 bases between them. The CDR3 DNA follows: TGTGCCAGCCAAGAACCCTCGGGTGGCTACACCTTC. Translation gives CASQEPSGGYTF.

This sequence joins TRBV28 and TRBJ1-5; D is perhaps TRBD1 (5 bases). There are 14 residues in the CDR3. The ends were cut back, 5 bases at V and 6 bases at J, with 14 bases in the middle. The germline CDR1 and CDR2 sequences are MDHEN and SYDVKM. Here the CDR3 reads CASSVLSGTQPQHF. CDR3 DNA sequence: TGTGCCAGCAGTGTCCTTTCAGGGACTCAGCCCCAGCATTTT. Drawing the rest from reference TRBV28 and TRBJ1-5, the complete variable domain is DVKVTQSSRYLVKRTGEKVFLECVQDMDHENMFWYRQDPGLGLRLIYFSYDVKMKEKGDIPEGYSVSREKKERFSLILESASTNQTSMYLCASSVLSGTQPQHFGDGTRLSIL.

This clone has only a few counts. This chain joins TRBV11-2 and TRBJ2-3, with 7 bases fitting TRBD2. The germline V gene has CDR1 SGHAT and CDR2 FQNNGV. This CDR3 is built from 16 residues. J gave up 5 bases and V 6 bases, and 14 bases lay outside the gene matches. The DNA of the CDR3 is TGTGCCAGCAGTCCTCGACTAGCAGGTAGCGAAGATACGCAGTATTTT. Its translation is CASSPRLAGSEDTQYF.

This chain uses TRBV19 with TRBJ1-2; possible D gene TRBD1, 5 bases. Germline V lookup: CDR1 LNHDA, CDR2 SQIVND (reference sequence). CDR3 length equals 13 residues. The germline V and J ends were trimmed by 4 bases and 7 bases, with 13 bases remaining between them. CDR3 sequence: CASSTGSGSGYTF. As DNA, the CDR3 is TGTGCCAGTAGTACAGGGTCAGGGTCTGGCTACACCTTC.

The chain combines TRBV19 with TRBJ1-5; D is undetermined. The CDR3 sequence is 12 residues long. Between the trimmed V and J ends, which lost 9 bases and 4 bases, there was a span of 10 bases. Germline V gives CDR1 LNHDA, CDR2 SQIVND (reference sequence). CDR3 loop: CASSYLNQPQHF. In DNA, the CDR3 is TGTGCCAGCTCGTATTTGAATCAGCCCCAGCATTTT.

This clone was detected only a few times. This sequence joins TRBV2 and TRBJ1-2; 8 bases map to TRBD1. The CDR3 contains 13 residues. V lost 7 bases, J lost 0 bases, and 1 base stayed unmatched. CDR1 is SNHLY and CDR2 is FYNNEI in the germline V gene. CDR3 sequence reads: CASKQGANYGYTF. As DNA, the CDR3 is TGTGCCAGCAAACAGGGGGCTAACTATGGCTACACCTTC.

Comments on this clone: The same CDR3 can be traced to other DNA sequences in this sample. This chain uses TRBV7-9 with TRBJ1-2; TRBD1 matches 8 bases. This CDR3 has 13 amino acids. Germline V gives CDR1 SEHNR, CDR2 FQNEAQ (reference sequence). J was trimmed by 5 bases and V by 5 bases; bases with no gene match: 4. For the CDR3, the DNA is TGTGCCAGCAGCCAACAGGGGGGATATGGCTACACCTTC. As protein: CASSQQGGYGYTF.

V usage is TRBV27 and J usage is TRBJ2-1, with TRBD2 matching 8 bases. There are 12 residues in the CDR3. Germline loops: CDR1 MNHEY, CDR2 SMNVEV (reference sequence). V was pared by 3 bases and J by 10 bases, with 2 bases of the junction left unmatched. Here the CDR3 reads CASSFPSGEQFF. The CDR3 DNA reads TGTGCCAGCAGTTTCCCTAGCGGGGAGCAGTTCTTC.

V gene TRBV7-9 combines with J gene TRBJ2-2; D not certain. The CDR3 covers 16 residues. Trimming removed 4 bases at V and 4 bases at J, with 16 bases between. Germline lookup yields CDR1 SEHNR and CDR2 FQNEAQ (reference sequence). The CDR3 sequence: CASSSLHGRITGELFF. CDR3 DNA: TGTGCCAGCAGCTCGTTACATGGAAGGATCACCGGGGAGCTGTTTTTT.

This chain joins TRBV4-1 and TRBJ2-7; 9 bases are a match to TRBD1. Trimming took 1 base from V and 0 from J; bases not matched to a gene: 4. The CDR3 sequence is 16 residues long. Germline V gives CDR1 MGHRA, CDR2 YSYEKL. In DNA form, the CDR3 reads TGCGCCAGCAGCCAAGGACAGGGGGGACTCTCCTACGAGCAGTACTTC. It translates to CASSQGQGGLSYEQYF.

This chain uses TRBV18 with TRBJ1-5; 10 bases align to TRBD1. There are 14 residues in the CDR3. The germline V gene has CDR1 KGHSH and CDR2 LQKENI. The V gene end was trimmed by 5 bases and the J gene end by 6 bases; junction bases not matched to a gene: 4. The DNA for the CDR3 is TGTGCCAGCTCAAGGGGACAGGGGTTTCAGCCCCAGCATTTT. Translation gives CASSRGQGFQPQHF. The complete variable domain, with remaining parts taken from reference TRBV18 and TRBJ1-5, reads NAGVMQNPRHLVRRRGQEARLRCSPMKGHSHVYWYRQLPEEGLKFMVYLQKENIIDESGMPKERFSAEFPKEGPSILRIQQVVRGDSAAYFCASSRGQGFQPQHFGDGTRLSIL.